What follows describes a single T cell receptor beta chain. Its antigen remains unknown. Per the original methods: Conventional T cell pools: some 100,000 distinct patient, some 1.3x10^5 donor TCRbeta sequences. Some clones are missing from TCRdb's copy, which holds only in-frame ones; the method was immunoSEQ multiplex PCR. The V and J calls and clone size come from that table; D and trimming were worked out from the DNA. Of 20,000 to 25,000 clones listed, around 97% are singletons. The source of the sample is a study of B cell selection in AIRE deficiency. Regarding the study as a whole: Tconv and Treg cells from AIRE-deficient patients resembled healthy donors in TCRBV usage, CDR3 length and diversity. Of 3,500 to 4,000 shared Treg TCRbeta sequences, roughly 31% were healthy-donor-only and around 9% patient-only. Around 31% of healthy-shared Treg TCRbeta sequences appeared in patient Tconv cells.

Conventional CD4 T cells were sorted as CD4+CD127+ cells. The germline V and J ends were trimmed by 2 bases and 1 base, with 8 bases remaining between them. CDR1 and CDR2 (germline): SGHRS, YFSETQ. This CDR3 contains 14 residues. The sample taken for sequencing was conventional CD4+ T cells sorted from PBMCs. This TCR was sampled from a human donor with AIRE deficiency. This rearrangement joins TRBV5-1 to TRBJ2-3, with D unresolved. The CDR3 nucleotides read TGCGCCAGCAGCTTTTACTTCGGCACAGATACGCAGTATTTT. Its translation is CASSFYFGTDTQYF.